This T cell receptor beta chain stems from a study of blood T cell repertoires in COVID-19. The overall study: Samples came from the United States, Italy and Spain, spanning acute and convalescent COVID-19. The analysed material was cDNA or gDNA that came from T cells, B-cell-depleted T cells, or PBMCs.

The germline gives CDR1 LGHDT, CDR2 YNNKEL (reference sequence). The ends lost 3 bases at V and 9 bases at J; junction bases unmatched: 10. This CDR3 contains 16 residues. Original methodology: From reference gene primer amplification, estimates of nucleated cell counts were derived. The protocol was immunoSEQ multiplex PCR, while the TCRdb copy is restricted to in-frame clones and leaves out a portion. V, J and clone size are those of that table, while D and trimming were read from the DNA. The sample lists roughly 500,000 clones, nearly 90% occurring once. Enrollment of patients from Seattle took place during active infection, with longitudinal follow-up.

Material for sequencing was peripheral blood. This TCR was recovered from a man younger than 35 with COVID-19, enrolled during active disease. This rearrangement joins TRBV3-1 (or the pseudogene TRBV3-2) to TRBJ2-1, with TRBD1 identical over 11 bases. As DNA, the CDR3 is TGTGCCAGCAGCCATCGGGGACAGGGGGGTCGAGGTGAGCAGTTCTTC. Translation gives CASSHRGQGGRGEQFF.